The source of this T cell receptor beta chain is a study of blood T cell repertoires in COVID-19. TCRdb's copy holds only in-frame clones and misses some; the assay was immunoSEQ multiplex PCR. The sample holds about 300,000 clones; approximately 85% are singletons and the top ten take about 14%. Trimming removed 1 base at V and 0 bases at J, with 8 bases between. Germline V lookup: CDR1 MNHNS, CDR2 SASEGT. The CDR3 extends over 15 amino acids. Sequences were obtained from peripheral blood. The receptor's source is a human donor in a cohort sampled during active COVID-19. The V and J genes are TRBV6-1 and TRBJ2-3, with TRBD2 as a possible D gene (5 bases). The chain's CDR3 is CASSEGPGSTDTQYF. The CDR3 bases are TGTGCCAGCAGTGAAGGGCCGGGGAGCACAGATACGCAGTATTTT.